This T cell receptor beta chain appears in the sequencing data of a study of cytomegalovirus exposure and HLA in healthy donors. 60 Vbeta and 13 Jbeta primers were used in PCR. Generated by immunoSEQ multiplex PCR, the TCRdb table keeps only in-frame clones and is missing some. Here the sample spans some 67,000 clones, 80% to 90% being singletons. Trimming cost V 3 bases and J 4 bases; bases outside gene matches: 9. Germline CDR1 is LNHDA and CDR2 is SQIVND (reference sequence). This CDR3 has 16 residues. V gene TRBV19 combines with J gene TRBJ1-2; 9 nucleotides match TRBD1. The specimen was PBMCs. This receptor was obtained from a young woman in good health and CMV-seronegative. The DNA of the CDR3 is TGTGCCAGTAGTATCTCTACAGGGGGCGCGTTCTATGGCTACACCTTC. Its translation is CASSISTGGAFYGYTF.